This entry describes one T cell receptor (beta chain). The cohort comprised adults aged roughly 18 to 95 years residing in 24 US areas. During the 2 weeks before they entered the study, exposed participants had met someone with a PCR-confirmed or clinician-diagnosed COVID-19 case. The CDR3 is made up of 13 amino acids. The germline V and J ends were trimmed by 0 bases and 2 bases, with 5 bases remaining between them. The germline gives CDR1 SGHRS, CDR2 YFSETQ. This sample is drawn from a study of blood T cell repertoires in COVID-19. Study background: From T cells, B-cell-depleted T cells, or PBMCs came the material, which was cDNA or gDNA.

In the original analysis: Reference gene primer amplification gave estimated nucleated cell counts. The assay was immunoSEQ multiplex PCR, and TCRdb's table has in-frame clones only and misses some. For V, J and clone size, that table is used; D and trimming come from the DNA. The profile covers 300,000 or so clones, with around nine tenths appearing a single time and less than 3.5% taken by the ten largest. The chain joins TRBV5-1 to TRBJ2-5, with TRBD2 as a possible D gene (5 bases). This TCR derives from a woman in her forties or fifties who had been exposed to COVID-19. The sequenced material came from PBMCs or T cells enriched from blood (not recorded which). The CDR3 DNA reads as TGCGCCAGCAGCTTGGGAGGGCAAGAGACCCAGTACTTC. It yields the protein CASSLGGQETQYF.